Listed below are T cell receptor beta chains from one sample, sequenced in a study of blood T cells in healthy people across ages. TCRdb reanalysed the 5' RACE reads using MiXCR and keeps one entry per CDR3 protein. The table shows hundreds of thousands of distinct CDR3 sequences, with 20% to 25% occurring only once. The sample taken for sequencing was blood. The origin of the receptors is a man aged 70 or older in good health. The conserved cysteine and the conserved F or W are not part of the CDR3 here. Each record gives: J gene, V gene, CDR3 protein.

J: TRBJ2-1
V: TRBV24-1
CDR3: ATSDQREPYNEQF

J: TRBJ2-3
V: TRBV7-2
CDR3: ASSLGGGRRGTDTQY

J: TRBJ2-1
V: TRBV20-1
CDR3: SARDGSGQYNEQF

J: TRBJ1-5
V: TRBV18
CDR3: ASSPLPSNQPQH

J: TRBJ2-5
V: TRBV3-1
CDR3: ASSHLGKGETQY

J: TRBJ1-5
V: TRBV5-1
CDR3: ASSSGERNQPQH

J: TRBJ2-3
V: TRBV6-2/TRBV6-3
CDR3: ASSNAAGGPADTQY

J: TRBJ2-7
V: TRBV5-1
CDR3: ASSLAWGEAYEQY

J: TRBJ2-5
V: TRBV6-2/TRBV6-3
CDR3: ASSCSGLAGPFQETQY

J: TRBJ2-2
V: TRBV7-9
CDR3: ASSPGTKRTGELF

J: TRBJ2-5
V: TRBV10-3
CDR3: AISESPSWETQY

J: TRBJ2-5
V: TRBV6-5
CDR3: ASSYSMGAGELRETQY

J: TRBJ2-2
V: TRBV10-3
CDR3: AIGDRGGTGELF

J: TRBJ1-1
V: TRBV27
CDR3: ASKQTGGSGTEAF

J: TRBJ1-4
V: TRBV4-1
CDR3: ASSQGPPEAANEKLF

J: TRBJ1-2
V: TRBV29-1
CDR3: SVEMTGVLDGYT

J: TRBJ1-2
V: TRBV28
CDR3: ASSLEAGNNYGYT